This T cell receptor (beta chain) was sequenced in a study of T cells in localized non-small cell lung cancer (dated by TCRdb to the early 2020s). The study in broad terms: The study examined T cell repertoires in roughly 240 patients with early-stage NSCLC and compared tumors with uninvolved tumor-adjacent lungs. The cohort comprised 236 treatment-naïve NSCLC patients with resected, localized lung tumors. NSCLC patients had a mean age of approximately 70 years, and fewer than 150 were male and about a hundred female. Paper-wide results and their limitations: Uninvolved tumor-adjacent lung showed the highest T cell clonality, higher than tumor, which suggests more focused antigenic responses in the uninvolved tumor-adjacent lung. Higher blood T cell density associated with longer overall survival, while higher adjacent-lung clonality associated with shorter survival. Because multi-region tumor sequencing was not done, intratumor heterogeneity could not be ruled out. Because of the exploratory design, TCR variables were selected using unadjusted p-values without false-discovery rate correction. A median of roughly 60 of the top 100 tumor clones turned up in the paired uninvolved adjacent lung, and 25 to 30 of those clones also ranked among the top 100 of that same adjacent lung.

TCR beta CDR3 regions were sequenced from DNA using the immunoSEQ Assay. The published analysis was carried out like this. T cell density was computed as TCR beta template counts normalized to usable DNA estimated by amplifying housekeeping genes. Richness was estimated using the preseqR package, with extrapolation to 400,000 templates for PBMC samples and to 120,000 templates for tissue samples. Clonality was defined as one minus Pielou's evenness. Tissue-enriched TCRs were identified by differential abundance testing using productive amino-acid clonotypes, minimum total count 5 and alpha 0.1. The Jaccard Index and the Morisita Overlap Index were used to measure how much the repertoires overlapped between compartments. GLIPH clustered TCR beta CDR3s with public tetramer-defined viral CDR3s; viral motifs required at least three viral sequences plus V-gene enrichment. TCRdb holds this immuneACCESS table with in-frame rearrangements only. Some clones are missing; in checked studies, unresolved V genes explain under half, and the rest has no known cause. V and J calls and clone size are as listed in that table; D and trimming were resolved from the DNA. The sample yields around 91,000 clones; around 90% were counted once. The ten most abundant clones make up roughly 15% of the sample.

In the case of this clone: No cognate antigen has been identified for it. Base qualities are missing; no much larger clone stands one base away.

The CDR3 runs 17 residues from the cysteine to the phenylalanine. CDR3 DNA is the only sequence kept; it has 51 bases, read in frame from the first base. Trimming removed 1 base from V and 5 bases from J, leaving 18 bases between the germline ends. The germline V gene sets CDR1 to SGHTA and CDR2 to FQGNSA. At diagnosis, peripheral blood, uninvolved tumor-adjacent lung and tumor were collected and were preserved as a mix of fresh-frozen and FFPE material. Blood samples were analyzed as peripheral blood mononuclear cells for TCR repertoire profiling. The sequence was obtained from a man aged 35-75 years with stage I squamous cell lung carcinoma. The material was peripheral blood, obtained before any cancer treatment. The rearranged chain carries TRBV7-2 and TRBJ2-1; the D gene cannot be named for sure. The nucleotides read TGTGCCAGCAGCTTAGGTCGTATTGGGCAGATTAACAATGAGCAGTTCTTC. This is translated as CASSLGRIGQINNEQFF.